This is a list of T cell receptor beta chains from one sample in a study of CD8 T cells in ankylosing spondylitis. TCRdb ran MiXCR on the 5' RACE reads and lists one entry per CDR3 protein. The sample carries hundreds of thousands of distinct CDR3 sequences, roughly a quarter recorded once. Sequencing used blood, either unsorted or a sorted T cell fraction (not recorded which). These receptors came from a male donor with ankylosing spondylitis. Each CDR3 is given with its conserved first and last residue. A D gene is named only where the DNA matches it firmly. Size is omitted from some rows. Given values are once, few, many or a class for expanded clones.

>NA|NA|TRBV20-1|TRBJ1-2
TGCAGTGCCCAACGGGACGCCGAGGGGTATGGCTACACCTTC
CSAQRDAEGYGYTF
>TRBD2|few|TRBV6-4|TRBJ2-3
TGTGCCACCCGGGCTCGACCGGGACTAGCGGGAGGGCCCCGGGTAGATACGCAGTATTTT
CATRARPGLAGGPRVDTQYF
>NA|NA|TRBV5-1|TRBJ2-3
TGCGCCAGCAGCTTGGCTGGGCTTATCACAGATACGCAGTATTTT
CASSLAGLITDTQYF
>NA|NA|TRBV20-1|TRBJ2-4
TGCAGTGCTACGCCCCCAGGGGCGGAAAACATTCAGTACTTC
CSATPPGAENIQYF
>NA|NA|TRBV2|TRBJ1-1
TGTGCCTGCCGTCAGGAGGCGGGTGAAACTGAAGCTTTCTTT
CACRQEAGETEAFF
>NA|NA|TRBV21-1|TRBJ2-5
TGTGCCAGCAGCAATGGGACAGGGGGCTTAGAGACCCAGTACTTC
CASSNGTGGLETQYF
>TRBD1|NA|TRBV11-2|TRBJ2-5
TGTGCCAGCAGCCCCCATGAAGGGGGCAGAGAGACCCAGTACTTC
CASSPHEGGRETQYF
>NA|few|TRBV12-3/TRBV12-4|TRBJ1-3
TGTGCCAGCAGTGCCGCCGGGGGGCTTAGAAACACCATATATTTT
CASSAAGGLRNTIYF
>NA|NA|TRBV7-9|TRBJ1-6
TGTGCCAGCGGACCCCATGGGGATTCACCCCTCCACTTT
CASGPHGDSPLHF
>NA|NA|TRBV14|TRBJ2-7
TGTGCCAGCAGCCAAGGTGGGGAGCAGTACTTC
CASSQGGEQYF
>NA|NA|TRBV7-2|TRBJ2-1
TGTGCCAGCAGCTTAGCGGGACCGGACAATGAGCAGTTCTTC
CASSLAGPDNEQFF
>NA|few|TRBV20-1|TRBJ1-2
TGCAGTGCTACCCTTTACGGTAGATATGGCTACACCTTC
CSATLYGRYGYTF
>NA|many|TRBV12-3/TRBV12-4|TRBJ1-1
TGTGCCAGCACTAACCCGGGACGGGGAATATCTGAAGCTTTCTTT
CASTNPGRGISEAFF
>NA|NA|TRBV5-1|TRBJ2-1
TGCGCCAGCAGTTTCAGCGGTCCCAGCTCCTACAATGAGCAGTTCTTC
CASSFSGPSSYNEQFF
>TRBD1|NA|TRBV20-1|TRBJ2-1
TGCAGTGCTAGAGAAGACAGGGGGCAACTCTACAATGAGCAGTTCTTC
CSAREDRGQLYNEQFF
>NA|NA|TRBV15|TRBJ1-4
TGTGCAGTCTTGACAGCGAATAATGAAAAACTGTTTTTT
CAVLTANNEKLFF
>NA|NA|TRBV20-1|TRBJ2-1
TGCAGTGTTAGTCTGCCCTACAATGAGCAGTTCTTC
CSVSLPYNEQFF
>NA|NA|TRBV7-8|TRBJ1-1
TGTGCCAGCAGCGTAGGGGGGGGCAAGGGAGCTTTCTTT
CASSVGGGKGAFF
>NA|few|TRBV20-1|TRBJ1-2
TGCAGTGCTACCGCCAGGGTAAATTCTGGCTACACCTTC
CSATARVNSGYTF
>TRBD1|few|TRBV20-1|TRBJ2-1
TGCAGTGCTAGAGCCGGGACAGCACACAATGAGCAGTTCTTC
CSARAGTAHNEQFF
>NA|few|TRBV24-1|TRBJ2-1
TGTGCCACCAGTGATCCTCAGGTTAAAGCGGGCAATGAGCAGTTCTTC
CATSDPQVKAGNEQFF
>TRBD1|NA|TRBV11-2|TRBJ2-7
TGTGCCAGCAGCTCGGGGACAGGGGGGAATTACGAGCAGTACTTC
CASSSGTGGNYEQYF
>TRBD1|few|TRBV5-1|TRBJ1-1
TGCGCCAGCAGCTTAAACAGGGGCGATCAGGTACGGACTGAAGCTTTCTTT
CASSLNRGDQVRTEAFF
>NA|NA|TRBV10-3|TRBJ1-5
TGTGCCATCAGTGAGTCGGTGGGTTATAATCAGCCCCAGCATTTT
CAISESVGYNQPQHF
>TRBD2|few|TRBV11-1|TRBJ2-7
TGTGCCAGCAGCTCTAGCGGATTGACAGAATCCTTCCGGGGGCAGTACTTC
CASSSSGLTESFRGQYF
>TRBD2|many|TRBV6-2/TRBV6-3|TRBJ2-2
TGTGCCAGCAGGGGACTAGCGAGCACCGGGGAGCTGTTTTTT
CASRGLASTGELFF
>NA|NA|TRBV12-3/TRBV12-4|TRBJ1-6
TGTGCCAGCAGTTTAGGCCCAGCCTATTCACCCCTCCACTTT
CASSLGPAYSPLHF
>NA|few|TRBV5-1|TRBJ2-5
TGCGCCAGCAGGAGGGAGGGGGCTACAGAGACCCAGTACTTC
CASRREGATETQYF